The rows below give T cell receptor beta chains drawn from one sample of a study of CD8+ T cells in alopecia areata. Libraries were prepared by immunoSEQ multiplex PCR; TCRdb keeps only in-frame clonotypes and omits some of them. The sample shows 95,000 to 110,000 clones, around 50% of them seen only once. Sequencing used CD4+ T cells sorted from blood. The receptor set was obtained from a human donor in good health. CDR3s include the opening cysteine and the closing phenylalanine or tryptophan. The D gene is left open where the match is weak. Not all rows give a size; the values are once, few, many and, for expanded clones, a class.

>TRBV25-1|TRBJ1-6|.|.
CASNPIDGPVGSPLHF
TGTGCCAGCAACCCCATTGACGGGCCAGTTGGCTCACCCCTCCACTTT
>TRBV23-1|TRBJ2-7|.|.
CASSHSRHEGFPSSYEQYF
TGCGCCAGCAGTCATTCGCGACACGAGGGCTTCCCGAGCTCCTACGAGCAGTACTTC
>TRBV7-2|TRBJ2-5|.|.
CASSFTGQETQYF
TGTGCCAGCAGTTTTACAGGGCAAGAGACCCAGTACTTC
>TRBV15|TRBJ2-5|.|TRBD2
CATSRALSLAGQETQYF
TGTGCCACCAGCAGGGCCTTGTCTCTAGCGGGCCAAGAGACCCAGTACTTC
>TRBV6-5|TRBJ1-3|.|.
CASSYSILSGNTIYF
TGTGCCAGCAGTTACTCTATTCTCTCTGGAAACACCATATATTTT
>TRBV2|TRBJ1-5|.|.
CASSTSSQPQHF
TGTGCCAGCAGCACGAGCAGTCAGCCCCAGCATTTT
>TRBV5-1|TRBJ2-3|.|TRBD1
CASSTDRDTDTQYF
TGCGCCAGCAGCACGGACAGGGACACAGATACGCAGTATTTT
>TRBV20-1|TRBJ2-5|.|.
CSASGSETQYF
TGCAGTGCTAGCGGATCGGAGACCCAGTACTTC
>TRBV30|TRBJ2-1|.|TRBD2
CAWSEGGLAYNEQFF
TGTGCCTGGAGTGAGGGGGGACTAGCCTACAATGAGCAGTTCTTC
>TRBV6-1|TRBJ2-1|.|TRBD2
CASSPTLAVSFF
TGTGCCAGCAGTCCAACCCTAGCGGTCTCATTCTTC
>TRBV7-8|TRBJ2-7|.|.
CASSPDGGRSYEQYF
TGTGCCAGCAGCCCCGACGGGGGGCGGTCCTACGAGCAGTACTTC
>TRBV9|TRBJ1-1|.|TRBD1
CASSGQGALNTEAFF
TGTGCCAGCAGCGGACAGGGGGCGTTGAACACTGAAGCTTTCTTT
>TRBV30|TRBJ2-5|.|.
CAWSVSKTQYF
TGTGCCTGGAGTGTATCCAAGACCCAGTACTTC
>TRBV30|TRBJ1-2|.|.
CAWSVQGVGTF
TGTGCCTGGAGTGTACAAGGTGTCGGGACCTTC
>TRBV15|TRBJ2-7|few|.
CATSWDIGAYEQYF
TGTGCCACCAGCTGGGACATCGGGGCCTACGAGCAGTACTTC
>TRBV29-1|TRBJ1-2|.|.
CSASTGTNYGYTF
TGCAGCGCAAGTACAGGGACCAACTATGGCTACACCTTC
>TRBV5-6|TRBJ2-5|.|.
CASSLHREETQYF
TGTGCCAGCAGCTTGCACAGGGAAGAGACCCAGTACTTC
>TRBV6-6|TRBJ2-5|.|TRBD2
CASRTSGGAIETQYF
TGTGCCAGCCGGACTAGCGGGGGGGCCATCGAGACCCAGTACTTC
>TRBV2|TRBJ1-5|.|.
CASSAGVQQPQHF
TGTGCCAGCAGTGCAGGGGTGCAACAGCCCCAGCATTTT
>TRBV5-1|TRBJ2-7|.|.
CASRIVGGPDEQYF
TGCGCCAGCAGGATCGTCGGGGGCCCGGACGAGCAGTACTTC
>TRBV25-1|TRBJ2-5|once|.
CASSELRKGQAHQETQYF
TGTGCCAGCAGTGAATTGCGAAAGGGACAAGCCCACCAAGAGACCCAGTACTTC
>TRBV11-2|TRBJ1-1|.|.
CASSLDGRAGVGAFF
TGTGCCAGCAGCTTAGATGGAAGGGCCGGCGTAGGAGCTTTCTTT
>TRBV7-9|TRBJ1-4|.|TRBD1
CASSGTGNVNEKLFF
TGTGCCAGCAGCGGGACAGGAAACGTTAATGAAAAACTGTTTTTT
>TRBV7-9|TRBJ2-5|.|.
CASSLTTTGRDPQYF
TGTGCCAGCAGCCTGACCACGACAGGACGAGATCCCCAGTACTTC
>TRBV6-1|TRBJ1-1|.|.
CASREFTEAFF
TGTGCCAGCAGGGAGTTCACTGAAGCTTTCTTT
>TRBV7-9|TRBJ1-6|.|.
CASSLETENSPLHF
TGTGCCAGCAGCTTAGAGACGGAAAATTCACCCCTCCACTTT
>TRBV5-6|TRBJ2-1|.|.
CASSAPGVYNEQFF
TGTGCCAGCAGCGCCCCCGGCGTTTACAATGAGCAGTTCTTC
>TRBV7-6|TRBJ2-3|.|TRBD2
CASSLPAGEGTQYF
TGTGCCAGCAGCTTACCCGCTGGGGAGGGTACGCAGTATTTT
>TRBV4-1|TRBJ1-5|.|.
CASSQPNGDQPQHF
TGCGCCAGCAGCCAGCCGAACGGGGATCAGCCCCAGCATTTT
>TRBV2|TRBJ2-5|.|.
CASSEGETQYF
TGTGCCAGCAGTGAAGGAGAGACCCAGTACTTC
>TRBV27|TRBJ1-5|.|TRBD1
CASSPHRGGNQPQHF
TGTGCCAGCAGCCCACACAGGGGCGGCAATCAGCCCCAGCATTTT
>TRBV30|TRBJ1-3|.|.
CAWTASGNTIYF
TGTGCCTGGACAGCCTCTGGAAACACCATATATTTT
>TRBV7-2|TRBJ2-1|.|.
CASSFSGVLSYNEQFF
TGTGCCAGCAGCTTCTCGGGGGTGCTCTCCTACAATGAGCAGTTCTTC
>TRBV5-4|TRBJ2-4|.|TRBD2
CASSDTSGGADIQYF
TGTGCCAGCAGCGACACTAGCGGGGGGGCGGACATTCAGTACTTC
>TRBV30|TRBJ1-2|few|TRBD1
CAWRGTASNYGYTF
TGTGCCTGGCGCGGGACAGCTTCTAACTATGGCTACACCTTC
>TRBV25-1|TRBJ1-4|.|.
CASSEKTGRGNLFF
TGTGCCAGCAGTGAGAAAACAGGCCGTGGTAATCTGTTTTTT
>TRBV7-2|TRBJ2-7|.|.
CASSRDFISYEQYF
TGTGCCAGCAGTAGGGACTTCATCTCCTACGAGCAGTACTTC
>TRBV18|TRBJ2-1|.|.
CASSPRLDNEQFF
TGTGCCAGCTCACCACGACTAGACAATGAGCAGTTCTTC
>TRBV7-9|TRBJ1-6|few|TRBD1
CASSDRGLGSPLHF
TGTGCCAGCAGCGACAGGGGGTTGGGTTCACCCCTCCACTTT
>TRBV6-5|TRBJ1-1|.|TRBD1
CASSYGQGDIAFF
TGTGCCAGCAGTTACGGCCAGGGGGATATAGCTTTCTTT
>TRBV7-9|TRBJ1-5|.|TRBD1
CAISQGANQPQHF
TGTGCTATATCACAGGGGGCAAATCAGCCCCAGCATTTT